These 15 T cell receptor beta chains were sequenced from one sample in a study of regulatory T cells in long-lasting Graves disease. Noted time point: newly diagnosed GD, antithyroid drugs for less than 3 months. Extracted RNA from PBMCs served as the source of the TCR library. Relying on iRepertoire HTBI primers and Arm-PCR of CDR3 regions, the team built TCR beta libraries. TCRdb re-called the multiplex PCR reads with MiXCR, one entry per CDR3 protein. Of over 350,000 distinct CDR3 sequences in the sample, approximately 16% were seen once. These data are also associated with another study on T cells in Graves' hyperthyroidism and ophthalmopathy.

The sequencing used peripheral blood mononuclear cells (PBMCs), collected at new diagnosis, from a patient treated with antithyroid drugs. The receptors stem from a woman between 35 and 50 years old with Graves disease.

This clonotype occurred a few times. The chain employs TRBV7-2 and TRBJ1-1; D is undetermined. This CDR3 is built from 13 residues. V was pared by 2 bases and J by 8 bases, with 12 bases between. The germline V gene encodes CDR1 SGHTA and CDR2 FQGNSA. CDR3 DNA sequence: TGTGCCAGCAGCTTATCGGGCCAGCGGGAAGCTTTCTTT. It specifies CASSLSGQREAFF.

This clonotype was counted only a few times. A read error may account for a junction end that differs from germline. This chain joins TRBV29-1 and TRBJ2-5; TRBD2 matches 12 bases. The germline V gene encodes CDR1 SQVTM and CDR2 ANQGSEA. The CDR3 covers 13 residues. Here the CDR3 DNA reads TGCAGCATTGAGACTAGCGGGAGAGGGACCCAGTACTTC. Translation gives CSIETSGRGTQYF.

This clonotype was observed at least ten times. The chain couples TRBV6-5 to TRBJ1-5; possible D gene TRBD1, 5 bases. There are 16 residues in the CDR3. V was clipped by 1 base and J by 5 bases, with 15 bases between them. Germline CDR1 reads MNHEY; CDR2 reads SVGAGI. The CDR3 sequence: CASSYFSGTRYQPQHF. CDR3 bases: TGTGCCAGCAGTTACTTCTCCGGGACGCGGTATCAGCCCCAGCATTTT.

This clonotype was detected a few times. The chain links TRBV12-3 or TRBV12-4 to TRBJ1-1; D may be TRBD1 (6 bases). V lost 7 bases and J 0 bases, leaving 15 bases between the germline ends. The CDR3 totals 15 residues. The CDR3 spells CASKPEDSMNTEAFF. Here the CDR3 DNA reads TGTGCCAGCAAGCCTGAGGACAGCATGAACACTGAAGCTTTCTTT.

On this clonotype: This may arise from a read error, as a much more abundant clone is one base away. V and J are TRBV9 and TRBJ2-7; D is ambiguous. The CDR3 contains 14 residues. Germline CDR1 and CDR2: SGDLS and YYNGEE. Trimming took 0 bases from V and 7 from J, leaving 14 bases between them. CDR3 in amino acids: CASSVEKVVNEQYF. The CDR3 DNA reads as TGTGCCAGCAGCGTAGAAAAGGTAGTGAATGAGCAGTACTTC.

This clonotype was counted at least ten times. The chain is built from TRBV20-1 and TRBJ1-2; TRBD1 matches at 10 bases. With 6 bases clipped from V and 7 bases from J, the junction kept 11 bases outside the gene matches. This CDR3 spans 14 amino acids. Germline V gene data show CDR1 as DFQATT and CDR2 as SNEGSKA (reference sequence). CDR3 sequence: CSASGTGEGVGYTF. DNA for the CDR3: TGCAGTGCCTCCGGGACAGGGGAAGGAGTTGGCTACACCTTC.

This clonotype occurred many times. The J gene is TRBJ1-4, the V gene TRBV7-9, with TRBD1 identical over 7 bases. Germline CDR1 is SEHNR and CDR2 is FQNEAQ (reference sequence). The ends lost 1 base at V and 5 bases at J; junction bases unmatched: 4. This CDR3 region has 15 residues. Here the CDR3 reads CASSLGGTENEKLFF. CDR3 coding DNA: TGTGCCAGCAGCTTAGGCGGGACAGAGAATGAAAAACTGTTTTTT. Based on the CDR3 plus reference TRBV7-9 and TRBJ1-4, the full variable domain is DTGVSQNPRHKITKRGQNVTFRCDPISEHNRLYWYRQTLGQGPEFLTYFQNEAQLEKSRLLSDRFSAERPKGSFSTLEIQRTEQGDSAMYLCASSLGGTENEKLFFGSGTQLSVL.

This clonotype was recorded many times. The chain joins TRBV19 to TRBJ1-1; D call uncertain. Germline V CDR1 and CDR2: LNHDA, SQIVND (reference sequence). The germline V and J ends were trimmed by 7 bases and 1 base, with 16 bases remaining between them. There are 15 residues in the CDR3. CDR3 DNA sequence: TGTGCCAGTACCCAAACCGGGATCACGAACACTGAAGCTTTCTTT. Translating gives CASTQTGITNTEAFF.

This clonotype was seen at least ten times. The J gene is TRBJ2-1, the V gene TRBV28; maybe TRBD1 (5 bases). The CDR3 runs to 16 residues. Trimming took off 0 bases at V and 7 bases at J, with 16 bases between the two ends. Looked up from germline, CDR1 is MDHEN and CDR2 is SYDVKM. This CDR3 is CASSLWRTPPSNEQFF. DNA for the CDR3: TGTGCCAGCAGTTTATGGAGGACACCTCCGAGTAATGAGCAGTTCTTC.

As concerns this clonotype: A much larger clone lies a single base off, so this may be a read error. The rearrangement links TRBV20-1 to TRBJ2-1; weak D call: TRBD2 (6 bases). The ends were cut back, 3 bases at V and 2 bases at J, with 8 bases in the middle. The CDR3 spans 13 residues. Germline lookup yields CDR1 DFQATT and CDR2 SNEGSKA (reference sequence). In nucleotides, the CDR3 is TGCAGTGCTAGCGGGAGTACCTACAATGAGCAGTTCTTC. Translating it yields CSASGSTYNEQFF.

This clonotype was picked up many times. V is TRBV28 and J is TRBJ1-1; the D gene is possibly TRBD1 (5 bases). Germline CDR1 reads MDHEN; CDR2 reads SYDVKM. CDR3 length: 16 residues. Trimming took off 3 bases at V and 3 bases at J, with 17 bases between the two ends. CDR3 in amino acids: CASSFPRGRADTEAFF. As DNA, the CDR3 is TGTGCCAGCAGTTTCCCAAGGGGTAGGGCGGACACTGAAGCTTTCTTT.

This clonotype was counted at least ten times. CDR3 sequence (DNA): TGTGCCAGCAGCTTAAGGGGGTCCGGGGAGCTGTTTTTT. This encodes CASSLRGSGELFF. This chain joins TRBV7-9 and TRBJ2-2, with D perhaps matching TRBD1 (6 bases). This CDR3 comprises 13 residues. The V and J ends lost 2 bases and 6 bases respectively, with 7 bases between them. Looked up from germline, CDR1 is SEHNR and CDR2 is FQNEAQ (reference sequence).

This clonotype was counted only a few times. The rearrangement joins TRBV20-1 to TRBJ2-1; D unresolved. Trimming shortened V by 0 bases and J by 5 bases, and 8 bases separated the two germline ends. Germline V lookup: CDR1 DFQATT, CDR2 SNEGSKA (reference sequence). The length of the CDR3 is 13 residues. The CDR3 DNA is TGCAGTGCTAGAGATCGGGCCCACAATGAGCAGTTCTTC. It yields the protein CSARDRAHNEQFF.

This clonotype came up many times. The CDR3 coding sequence is TGTGCCAGCAGTGCCCTGGGCTACGAGCAGTACTTC. Amino acids: CASSALGYEQYF. The chain uses TRBV27 and TRBJ2-7; D gene ambiguous. Germline loops: CDR1 MNHEY, CDR2 SMNVEV (reference sequence). The CDR3 extends over 12 amino acids. Trimming removed 5 bases at V and 3 bases at J, with 8 bases between.

This clonotype was counted ten times or more. The chain links TRBV11-1 to TRBJ2-7; D possibly corresponds to TRBD2 (6 bases). Germline V gives CDR1 SGHAT, CDR2 FQDESV (reference sequence). Trimming took off 5 bases at V and 2 bases at J, with 16 bases between the two ends. There are 15 residues in the CDR3. The CDR3 DNA sequence: TGTGCCAGCAGCCCATTAGCGGAAGGAGCCTACGAGCAGTACTTC. Translation gives CASSPLAEGAYEQYF.